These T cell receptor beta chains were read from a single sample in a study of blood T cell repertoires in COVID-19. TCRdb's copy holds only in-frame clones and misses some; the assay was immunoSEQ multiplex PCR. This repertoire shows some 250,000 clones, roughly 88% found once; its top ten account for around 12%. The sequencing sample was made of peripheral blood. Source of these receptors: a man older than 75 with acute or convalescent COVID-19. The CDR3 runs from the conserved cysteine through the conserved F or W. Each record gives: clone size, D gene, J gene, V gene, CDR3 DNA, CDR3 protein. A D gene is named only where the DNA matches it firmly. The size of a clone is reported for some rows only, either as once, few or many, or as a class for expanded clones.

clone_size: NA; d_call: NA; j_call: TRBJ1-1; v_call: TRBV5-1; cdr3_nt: TGCGCCAGCGGAGGGGTCACAAACACTGAAGCTTTCTTT; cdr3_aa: CASGGVTNTEAFF
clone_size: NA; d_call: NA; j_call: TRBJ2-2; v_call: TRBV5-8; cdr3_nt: TGTGCCAGCAGCCAAAGGGAAGGGGCGAACACCGGGGAGCTGTTTTTT; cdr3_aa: CASSQREGANTGELFF
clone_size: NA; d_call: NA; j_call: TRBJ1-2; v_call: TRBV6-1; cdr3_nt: TGTGCCAGCAGTGATTACCACAGGGCGCTCGGCTATGGCTACACCTTC; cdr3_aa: CASSDYHRALGYGYTF
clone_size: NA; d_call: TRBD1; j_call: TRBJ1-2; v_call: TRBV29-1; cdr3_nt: TGCAGCGTTGGAACGACAGGGACGAACTATGGCTACACCTTC; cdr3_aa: CSVGTTGTNYGYTF
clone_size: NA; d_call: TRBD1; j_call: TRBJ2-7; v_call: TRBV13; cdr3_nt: TGTGCCAGCAGCACCGGACAGGGGCCAACCTACGAGCAGTACTTC; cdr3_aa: CASSTGQGPTYEQYF
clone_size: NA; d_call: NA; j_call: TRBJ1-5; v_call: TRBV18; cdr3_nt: TGTGCCAGCTCACCGGGCTTCAATCAGCCCCAGCATTTT; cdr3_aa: CASSPGFNQPQHF
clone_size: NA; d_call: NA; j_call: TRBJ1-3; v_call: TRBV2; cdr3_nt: TGTGCCAGCAGTGATACGGGGGACACCATATATTTT; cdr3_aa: CASSDTGDTIYF
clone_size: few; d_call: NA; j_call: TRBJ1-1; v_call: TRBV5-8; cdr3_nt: TGTGCCAGCAGCTGGGGGGGGTCCCGGAACACTGAAGCTTTCTTT; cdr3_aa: CASSWGGSRNTEAFF
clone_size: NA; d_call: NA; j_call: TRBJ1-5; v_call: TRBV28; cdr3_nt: TGTGCCAGCAGCCTACAGGGAGGGAGGAATCAGCCCCAGCATTTT; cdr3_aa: CASSLQGGRNQPQHF
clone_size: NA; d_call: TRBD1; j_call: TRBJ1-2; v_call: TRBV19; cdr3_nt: TGTGCCAGTAGTAGGGACAGGGTTCTGTCCGGCTACACCTTC; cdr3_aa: CASSRDRVLSGYTF
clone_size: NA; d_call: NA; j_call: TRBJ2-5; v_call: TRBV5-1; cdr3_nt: TGCGCCAGCAGCTTGGGCCAGGCCCAAGAGACCCAGTACTTC; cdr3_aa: CASSLGQAQETQYF
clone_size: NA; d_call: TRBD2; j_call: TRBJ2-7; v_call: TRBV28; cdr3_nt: TGTGCCAGCAGCCCCCCGGGGGGATCCTACGAGCAGTACTTC; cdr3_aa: CASSPPGGSYEQYF
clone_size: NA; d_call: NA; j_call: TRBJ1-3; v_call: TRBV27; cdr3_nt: TGTGCCAGCAGTATCACTTACAGTCCTGGAAACACCATATATTTT; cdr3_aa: CASSITYSPGNTIYF
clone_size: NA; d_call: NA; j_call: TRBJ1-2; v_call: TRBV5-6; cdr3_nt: TGTGCCAGCAGCTTTCGAACGGGACCCAAAGGGGGTGGCTACACCTTC; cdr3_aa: CASSFRTGPKGGGYTF
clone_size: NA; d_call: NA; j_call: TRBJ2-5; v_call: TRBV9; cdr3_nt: TGTGCCAGCAGCGTAGCTACGAGTGAGACCCAGTACTTC; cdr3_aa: CASSVATSETQYF
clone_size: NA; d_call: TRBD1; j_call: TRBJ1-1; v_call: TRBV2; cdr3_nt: TGTGCCAGCAATATTAAACAGGGGCCTGAAGCTTTCTTT; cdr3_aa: CASNIKQGPEAFF
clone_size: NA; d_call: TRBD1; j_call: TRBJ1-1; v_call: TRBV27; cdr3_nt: TGTGCCAGCAGGTTTGGACAGGGCTTATCGAACACTGAAGCTTTCTTT; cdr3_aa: CASRFGQGLSNTEAFF
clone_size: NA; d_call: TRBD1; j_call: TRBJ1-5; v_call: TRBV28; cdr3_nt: TGTGCCAGCAGTTTATATGGACAGGGCCAGCATTTT; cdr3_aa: CASSLYGQGQHF
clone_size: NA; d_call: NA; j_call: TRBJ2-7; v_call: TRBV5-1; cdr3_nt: TGCGCCAGCAGCCAACCGACAGGTACCTACGAGCAGTACTTC; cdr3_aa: CASSQPTGTYEQYF
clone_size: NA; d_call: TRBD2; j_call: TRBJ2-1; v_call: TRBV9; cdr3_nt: TGTGCCAGCAGCGTAGTCACTAGCGGGTACAATGAGCAGTTCTTC; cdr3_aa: CASSVVTSGYNEQFF
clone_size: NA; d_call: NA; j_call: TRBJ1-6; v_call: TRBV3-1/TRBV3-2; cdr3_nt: TGTGCCAGCAGCCTCAGAACGGGGGATAATTCACCCCTCCACTTT; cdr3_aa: CASSLRTGDNSPLHF
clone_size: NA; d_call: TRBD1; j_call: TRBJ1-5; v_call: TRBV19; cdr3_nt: TGTGCCAGTAGTATTGAACGGACAGGTCAAAAGCCCCAGCATTTT; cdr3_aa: CASSIERTGQKPQHF
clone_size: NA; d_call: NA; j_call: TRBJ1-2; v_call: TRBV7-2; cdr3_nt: TGTGCCAGCAGCTCGGACATCGCAGGCTACACCTTC; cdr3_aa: CASSSDIAGYTF
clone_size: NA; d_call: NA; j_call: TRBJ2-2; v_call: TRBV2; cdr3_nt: TGTGCCAGCAAGCCATCTAGCGGCACAGGGACCGGGGAGCTGTTTTTT; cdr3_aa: CASKPSSGTGTGELFF
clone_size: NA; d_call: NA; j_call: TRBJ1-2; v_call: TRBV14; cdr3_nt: TGTGCCAGCAGCCAAGATCTTAGCTACACCTTC; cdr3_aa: CASSQDLSYTF
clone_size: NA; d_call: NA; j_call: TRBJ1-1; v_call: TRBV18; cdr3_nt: TGTGCCAGCTCCCCCCAAGAGGGGAGGGGACTGAACACTGAAGCTTTCTTT; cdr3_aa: CASSPQEGRGLNTEAFF
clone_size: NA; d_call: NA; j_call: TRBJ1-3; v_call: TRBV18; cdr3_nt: TGTGCCAGCTCACCAAGGCAGGTGAGCTCTGGAAACACCATATATTTT; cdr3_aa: CASSPRQVSSGNTIYF
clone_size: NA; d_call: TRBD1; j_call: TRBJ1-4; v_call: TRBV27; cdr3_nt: TGTGCCAGCACTCGTGTCAGGGGGACAACTAATGAAAAACTGTTTTTT; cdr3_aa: CASTRVRGTTNEKLFF
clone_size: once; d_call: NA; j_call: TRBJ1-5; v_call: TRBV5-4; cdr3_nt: TGTGCCAGCAGCTTGGACGGGAATCAGCCCCAGCATTTT; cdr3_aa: CASSLDGNQPQHF
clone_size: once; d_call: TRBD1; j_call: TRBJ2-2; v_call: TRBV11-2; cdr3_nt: TGTGCCAGCAGCTTAGAAGCAACGGGGACAGTTATTACCGGGGAGCTGTTTTTT; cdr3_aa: CASSLEATGTVITGELFF
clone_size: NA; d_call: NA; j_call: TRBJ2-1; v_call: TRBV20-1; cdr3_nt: TGCAGTGGTGCGTGGGGGGTTGAGCAGTTCTTC; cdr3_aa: CSGAWGVEQFF
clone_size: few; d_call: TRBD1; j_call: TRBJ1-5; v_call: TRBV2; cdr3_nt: TGTGCCAGCAGGGGACAGGGGCTAGTAGCTTTGCCCCAGCATTTT; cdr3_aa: CASRGQGLVALPQHF
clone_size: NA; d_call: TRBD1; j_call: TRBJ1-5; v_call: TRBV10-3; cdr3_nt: TGTGCCATCAGTGAAGGGACAGGGCCTAATCAGCCCCAGCATTTT; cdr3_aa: CAISEGTGPNQPQHF
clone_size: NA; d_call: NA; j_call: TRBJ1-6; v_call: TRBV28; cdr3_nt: TGTGCCAGCAGTCTTCAGGGTTTCTATAATTCACCCCTCCACTTT; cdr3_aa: CASSLQGFYNSPLHF
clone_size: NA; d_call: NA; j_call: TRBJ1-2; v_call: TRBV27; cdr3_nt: TGTGCCAGCAGTCCCCGTCGGGGCTATGGCTACACCTTC; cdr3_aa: CASSPRRGYGYTF
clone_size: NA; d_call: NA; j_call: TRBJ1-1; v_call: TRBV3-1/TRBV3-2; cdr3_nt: TGTGCCAGCAGCCAAGGACAGTCCCAAGAAGCTTTCTTT; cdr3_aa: CASSQGQSQEAFF
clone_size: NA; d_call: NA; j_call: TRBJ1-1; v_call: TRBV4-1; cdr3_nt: TGCGCCAGCAGCCAAGGGAGTCCGGGGGAGTTGAACACTGAAGCTTTCTTT; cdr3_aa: CASSQGSPGELNTEAFF
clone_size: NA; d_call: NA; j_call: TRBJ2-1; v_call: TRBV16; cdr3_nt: TGTGCCAGCAGCCAATCGGGGGGAACCTACAATGAGCAGTTCTTC; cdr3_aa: CASSQSGGTYNEQFF
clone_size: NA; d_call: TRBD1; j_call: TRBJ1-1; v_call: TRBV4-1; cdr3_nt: TGCGCCAGCAGCCAAGAGGGAACTTCCAGGGGGACTGAAGCTTTCTTT; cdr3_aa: CASSQEGTSRGTEAFF
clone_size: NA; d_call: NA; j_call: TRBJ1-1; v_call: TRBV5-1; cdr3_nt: TGCGCCAGCAGCTTGGAGACGGGAACTGAAGCTTTCTTT; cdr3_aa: CASSLETGTEAFF
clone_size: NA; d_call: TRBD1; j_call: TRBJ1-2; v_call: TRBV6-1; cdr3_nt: TGTGCCAGCAGTGAACCGAGGTTGGGACAGCCATATGGCTACACCTTC; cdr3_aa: CASSEPRLGQPYGYTF
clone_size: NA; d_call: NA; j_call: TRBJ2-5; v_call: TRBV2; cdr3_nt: TGTGCCACACAAGAGACCCAGTACTTC; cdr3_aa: CATQETQYF
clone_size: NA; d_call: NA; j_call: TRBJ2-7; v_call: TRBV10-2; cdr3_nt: TGCGCCAGCAGTGACCTCTACGAGCAGTACTTC; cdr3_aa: CASSDLYEQYF
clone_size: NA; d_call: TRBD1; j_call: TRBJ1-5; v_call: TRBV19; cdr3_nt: TGTGCCAGTGCACCGACCCCACGGACAGGGGTTTCTCAGCCCCAGCATTTT; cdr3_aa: CASAPTPRTGVSQPQHF
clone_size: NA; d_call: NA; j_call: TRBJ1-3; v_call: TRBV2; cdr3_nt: TGTGCCAGCAGAGGGGGTGTTTGGGGCTCTGGAAACACCATATATTTT; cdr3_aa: CASRGGVWGSGNTIYF
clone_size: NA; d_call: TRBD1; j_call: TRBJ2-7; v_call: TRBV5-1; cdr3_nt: TGCGCCAGCAGCTTCCAGGGGGTGTACGAGCAGTACTTC; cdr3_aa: CASSFQGVYEQYF
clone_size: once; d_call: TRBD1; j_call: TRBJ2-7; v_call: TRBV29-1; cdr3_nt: TGTAGCGTCGAACAGGGGGGAACCTACGAGCAGTACTTC; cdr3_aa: CSVEQGGTYEQYF
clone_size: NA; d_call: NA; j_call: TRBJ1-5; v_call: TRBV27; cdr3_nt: TGTGCCAGCAGTGTCGGGGGGCTGGGGCAGCCCCAGCATTTT; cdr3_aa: CASSVGGLGQPQHF
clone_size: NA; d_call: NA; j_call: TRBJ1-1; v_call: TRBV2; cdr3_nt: TGTGCCAGCAGTGAAGCGTGGGGACTTGAAGCTTTCTTT; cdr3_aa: CASSEAWGLEAFF
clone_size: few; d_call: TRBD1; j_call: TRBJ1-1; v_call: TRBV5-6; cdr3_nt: TGTGCCAGCAGCCTGGTAGGGACAGGGTACACTGAAGCTTTCTTT; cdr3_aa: CASSLVGTGYTEAFF
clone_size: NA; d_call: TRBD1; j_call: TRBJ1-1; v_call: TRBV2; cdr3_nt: TGTGCCAGCAGTGTCAGGGACAGGGGGCTGACTGAAGCTTTCTTT; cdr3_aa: CASSVRDRGLTEAFF
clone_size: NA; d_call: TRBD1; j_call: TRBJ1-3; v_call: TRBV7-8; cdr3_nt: TGTGCCAGCAGCAGCACAGGGACAGGGGGCGGCACCATATATTTT; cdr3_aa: CASSSTGTGGGTIYF